The source of this TCR beta chain is a study of technical replicates of blood from a handful of donors. Clones were read by immunoSEQ multiplex PCR, and TCRdb kept only the in-frame ones, dropping some. The sample has some 70,000 clones; about 97% are singletons. In germline, CDR1 is SGHDN, CDR2 FVKESK. V lost 3 bases, J lost 3 bases, and 9 bases lay in between. The CDR3 totals 15 residues. This receptor was identified in a human donor in good health. The chain uses TRBV14 and TRBJ2-6; D possibly corresponds to TRBD1 (5 bases). Material for sequencing was T cells isolated from PBMCs. CDR3 nucleotide sequence: TGTGCCAGCAGCCACGACAGAGGTGGGGCCAACGTCCTGACTTTC. Protein product: CASSHDRGGANVLTF.